The 19 T cell receptor beta chains below all came from one sample that was sequenced in a study of blood T cell repertoires in COVID-19. Sequencing used immunoSEQ multiplex PCR; TCRdb keeps in-frame clones, though not all of them. This table has some 150,000 clones, roughly nine tenths appearing once. Material for sequencing was peripheral blood. All receptors derive from a human donor in a cohort sampled during active COVID-19.

J is TRBJ2-7 and V is TRBV30; 12 bases line up with TRBD2. With V trimmed by 0 bases and J by 6 bases, 3 bases remained unmatched. Looked up from germline, CDR1 is GTSNPN and CDR2 is SVGIG (reference sequence). This CDR3 contains 14 residues. The CDR3 sequence is CAWSVGTSGFEQYF. The CDR3 DNA is TGTGCCTGGAGTGTTGGGACTAGCGGGTTCGAGCAGTACTTC.

This sequence joins TRBV11-2 and TRBJ1-1; TRBD1 agrees at 9 bases. The V gene end was trimmed by 5 bases and the J gene end by 6 bases; junction bases not matched to a gene: 13. This CDR3 region has 16 residues. CDR1 SGHAT and CDR2 FQNNGV come from the germline V gene. Here the CDR3 DNA reads TGTGCCAGCAGCATGCTATCCGGGACAGGGTATTCTGAAGCTTTCTTT. This gives the protein CASSMLSGTGYSEAFF.

The rearrangement links TRBV3-1 (or the pseudogene TRBV3-2) to TRBJ1-2; D is ambiguous. This CDR3 contains 12 residues. Germline lookup yields CDR1 LGHDT and CDR2 YNNKEL (reference sequence). The germline V and J ends were trimmed by 5 bases and 8 bases, with 12 bases remaining between them. The CDR3 DNA reads TGTGCCAGCAGCGACCACAGTACCGGCTACACCTTC. It specifies CASSDHSTGYTF.

CDR3 sequence (DNA): TGTGCCAGCAGCGTTGGGACTAGGGGGTGGGAGACCCAGTACTTC. This sequence encodes CASSVGTRGWETQYF. This chain connects TRBV9 to TRBJ2-5, with 8 bases that match TRBD2. In germline, CDR1 is SGDLS, CDR2 YYNGEE. This CDR3 contains 15 residues. Trimming removed 2 bases from V and 5 bases from J; junction bases left unmatched: 8.

V gene TRBV7-3 combines with J gene TRBJ2-3; 9 nucleotides align to TRBD2. The germline CDR1 and CDR2 sequences are SGHTA and FQGTGA. The CDR3 contains 14 residues. V shed 2 bases and J 6 bases; nucleotides not matched to a gene: 3. Here the CDR3 DNA reads TGTGCCAGCAGCTTATATACTAGCGGGGATACGCAGTATTTT. Translation gives CASSLYTSGDTQYF.

The chain recombines TRBV4-1 with TRBJ1-1, with D tentatively TRBD1 (6 bases). The ends were cut back, 3 bases at V and 5 bases at J, with 10 bases in the middle. Germline lookup yields CDR1 MGHRA and CDR2 YSYEKL. CDR3 length equals 13 residues. CDR3 in amino acids: CASSQWGRTEAFF. Written as DNA, the CDR3 is TGCGCCAGCAGCCAGTGGGGGCGGACTGAAGCTTTCTTT.

This clone was counted a few times. The V gene is TRBV23-1, the J gene TRBJ2-7; D not resolved. TRBV23-1 is labeled an ORF, and its function is uncertain. This CDR3 is 16 amino acids long. V lost 4 bases, J lost 0 bases, and 16 bases lay in between. The DNA of the CDR3 is TGCGCCAGCAGTCGCCTGAGTACCGATTACTCCTACGAGCAGTACTTC. This sequence encodes CASSRLSTDYSYEQYF.

The CDR3 spells CASSEHSGTGNTIYF. CDR3 DNA: TGTGCCAGCAGTGAGCACAGTGGAACTGGAAACACCATATATTTT. The chain couples TRBV25-1 to TRBJ1-3; D is uncertain. The CDR3 consists of 15 residues. The V end was cut by 3 bases, the J end by 2 bases, with 11 bases between. Per germline, CDR1 MGHDK and CDR2 SYGVNS.

The rearrangement links TRBV4-3 to TRBJ1-1; no clear D. V was pared by 0 bases and J by 6 bases, with 8 bases between. This CDR3 contains 13 residues. The germline gives CDR1 LGHNA, CDR2 YSLEER. CDR3 nucleotides: TGCGCCAGCAGCCAAGATACACACGCTGAAGCTTTCTTT. This codes for CASSQDTHAEAFF.

The chain has TRBV2 and TRBJ2-3; 10 bases align to TRBD1. The CDR3 is 17 amino acids. After removal of 1 base from V and 5 bases from J, the junction contained 9 bases not matched to a gene. Germline V lookup: CDR1 SNHLY, CDR2 FYNNEI. This chain's CDR3 is CASSEGQRQGARDTQYF. The DNA of the CDR3 is TGTGCCAGCAGTGAAGGTCAGCGACAGGGGGCAAGAGATACGCAGTATTTT.

The rearrangement joins TRBV2 to TRBJ2-2, with TRBD1 matching 8 bases. CDR1 and CDR2 (germline): SNHLY, FYNNEI. The junction had 6 bases not matched to a gene; V was cut back by 6 bases and J by 6 bases. The CDR3 has 14 residues. The chain's CDR3 is CASRHGQGAGELFF. The CDR3 nucleotides read TGTGCCAGCAGACATGGACAGGGCGCCGGGGAGCTGTTTTTT.

The chain employs TRBV4-1 and TRBJ1-2; D perhaps matches TRBD1 (5 bases). The V end lost 1 base, the J end lost 10 bases, and 13 bases lay between the germline ends. This CDR3 spans 13 amino acids. Looked up from germline, CDR1 is MGHRA and CDR2 is YSYEKL. CDR3 region: CASSQVRGSPYTF. The CDR3 bases are TGCGCCAGCAGCCAAGTAAGGGGCTCCCCCTACACCTTC.

The V and J genes are TRBV11-2 and TRBJ1-4; tentative D call: TRBD1 (6 bases). CDR1 and CDR2 from the germline V gene are SGHAT and FQNNGV. This CDR3 comprises 17 residues. The V end was cut by 4 bases, the J end by 2 bases, with 17 bases between. CDR3 region: CASSSPDRSPTNEKLFF. The CDR3 DNA sequence: TGTGCCAGCAGCTCCCCTGACAGGTCGCCGACTAATGAAAAACTGTTTTTT.

This clone was detected only a few times. The rearrangement uses TRBV4-1 and TRBJ1-4; the match to TRBD1 covers 9 bases. The CDR3 is 17 residues long. Germline V CDR1 and CDR2: MGHRA, YSYEKL. The ends lost 0 bases at V and 5 bases at J; junction bases unmatched: 7. CDR3 bases: TGCGCCAGCAGCCAAGAATTGCCGGGACAGGGCAATGAAAAACTGTTTTTT. Protein: CASSQELPGQGNEKLFF.

The chain has TRBV9 and TRBJ1-5; 9 nucleotides line up with TRBD1. The CDR3 has 15 residues. Germline V CDR1 and CDR2: SGDLS, YYNGEE. The junction had 8 bases not matched to a gene; V was cut back by 4 bases and J by 6 bases. CDR3 in amino acids: CASSSGTGNGQPQHF. DNA of the CDR3: TGTGCCAGCAGCTCCGGGACAGGGAATGGTCAGCCCCAGCATTTT.

CDR3 protein: CASSFRGQGGGTEAFF. DNA for the CDR3: TGTGCCAGCAGCTTCCGGGGACAGGGAGGTGGTACTGAAGCTTTCTTT. This chain joins TRBV7-6 and TRBJ1-1; TRBD1 matches 9 bases. CDR3 length: 16 residues. The J segment lost 5 bases and the V segment lost 3 bases, leaving 10 bases of the junction unmatched. Germline V gene sequence: CDR1 SGHVS, CDR2 FNYEAQ.

Comment on this clone: The junction departs from the called germline gene at one end, perhaps through a read error. This sequence joins TRBV7-7 and TRBJ2-7; no clear D gene. CDR1 is SSHAT, CDR2 FNYEAQ, per germline (reference sequence). The CDR3 consists of 13 residues. The CDR3 DNA reads as TGTGCTAGCAGCTTAGAACACTCCTACGAGCAGTACTTC. This translates into CASSLEHSYEQYF.

The V call is TRBV6-1, the J call TRBJ1-6, with a possible D match to TRBD1 (6 bases). From germline, CDR1 is MNHNS and CDR2 SASEGT. The CDR3 contains 14 residues. V dropped 1 base and J dropped 10 bases, with 11 bases sitting between them. The chain's CDR3 is CASSEGGGESPLHF. The CDR3 DNA sequence: TGTGCCAGCAGTGAAGGAGGGGGAGAATCACCCCTCCACTTT.

The chain couples TRBV7-9 to TRBJ2-3; the match to TRBD1 covers 7 bases. Per the germline V gene, CDR1 is SEHNR and CDR2 is FQNEAQ (reference sequence). This CDR3 is 15 amino acids long. J gave up 1 base and V 5 bases, and 6 bases lay outside the gene matches. The CDR3 coding sequence is TGTGCCAGCAGCGCGACCGGGACAGGCACAGATACGCAGTATTTT. It encodes CASSATGTGTDTQYF.